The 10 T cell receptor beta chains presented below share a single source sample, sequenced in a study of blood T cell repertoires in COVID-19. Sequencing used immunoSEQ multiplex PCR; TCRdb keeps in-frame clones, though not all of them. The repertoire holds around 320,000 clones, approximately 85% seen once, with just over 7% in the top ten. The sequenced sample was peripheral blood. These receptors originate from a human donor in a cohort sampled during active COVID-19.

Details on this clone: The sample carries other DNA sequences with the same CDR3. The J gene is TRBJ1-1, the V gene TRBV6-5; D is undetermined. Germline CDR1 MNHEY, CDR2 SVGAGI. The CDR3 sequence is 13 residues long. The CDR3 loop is CASRPTMNTEAFF. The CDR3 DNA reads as TGTGCTTCTCGGCCGACAATGAACACTGAAGCTTTCTTT.

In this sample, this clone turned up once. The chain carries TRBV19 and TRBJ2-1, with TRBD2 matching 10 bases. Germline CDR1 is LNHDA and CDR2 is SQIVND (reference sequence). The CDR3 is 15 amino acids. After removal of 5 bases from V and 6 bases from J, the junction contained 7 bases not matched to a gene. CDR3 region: CASSFSAGGFNEQFF. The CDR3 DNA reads TGTGCCAGTAGTTTCTCAGCGGGGGGGTTCAATGAGCAGTTCTTC.

CDR3: CASSNTGTGKGYTF. For the CDR3, the DNA is TGTGCCAGCAGTAACACCGGGACAGGGAAAGGCTACACCTTC. This sequence joins TRBV6-5 and TRBJ1-2; the match to TRBD1 covers 9 bases. The ends lost 5 bases at V and 8 bases at J; junction bases unmatched: 9. The CDR3 is 14 residues long. Germline CDR1 reads MNHEY; CDR2 reads SVGAGI.

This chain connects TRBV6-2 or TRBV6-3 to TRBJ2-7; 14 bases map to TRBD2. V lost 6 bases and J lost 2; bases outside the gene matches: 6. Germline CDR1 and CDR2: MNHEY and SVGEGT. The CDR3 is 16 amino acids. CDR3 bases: TGTGCCAGCAGCCGACTAGCGGGGGGGAATGCCTACGAGCAGTACTTC. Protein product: CASSRLAGGNAYEQYF.

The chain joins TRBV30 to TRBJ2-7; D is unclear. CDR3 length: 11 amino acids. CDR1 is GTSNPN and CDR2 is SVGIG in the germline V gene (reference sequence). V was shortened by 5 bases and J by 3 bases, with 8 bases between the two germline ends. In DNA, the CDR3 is TGTGCCTGGGGCTCCCTCTACGAGCAGTACTTC. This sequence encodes CAWGSLYEQYF.

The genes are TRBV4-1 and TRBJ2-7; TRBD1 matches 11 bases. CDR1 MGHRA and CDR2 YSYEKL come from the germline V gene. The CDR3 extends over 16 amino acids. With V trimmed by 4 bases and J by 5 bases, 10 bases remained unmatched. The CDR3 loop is CASSPTGQGGHHEQYF. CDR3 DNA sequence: TGCGCCAGCAGCCCGACGGGACAGGGGGGGCACCACGAGCAGTACTTC.

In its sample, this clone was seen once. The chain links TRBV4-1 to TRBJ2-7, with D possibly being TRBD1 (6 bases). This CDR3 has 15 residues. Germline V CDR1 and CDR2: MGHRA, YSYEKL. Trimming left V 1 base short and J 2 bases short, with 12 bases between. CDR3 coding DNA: TGCGCCAGCAGCCAAGTAACAGGGCGGGCCTACGAGCAGTACTTC. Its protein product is CASSQVTGRAYEQYF.

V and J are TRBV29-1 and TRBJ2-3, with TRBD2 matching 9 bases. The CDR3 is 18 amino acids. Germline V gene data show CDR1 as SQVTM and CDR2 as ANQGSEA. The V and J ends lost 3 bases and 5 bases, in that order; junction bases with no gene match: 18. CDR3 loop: CSVDGTALAGFHRDTQYF. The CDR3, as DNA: TGCAGCGTTGACGGAACAGCCCTAGCGGGATTCCACCGAGATACGCAGTATTTT.

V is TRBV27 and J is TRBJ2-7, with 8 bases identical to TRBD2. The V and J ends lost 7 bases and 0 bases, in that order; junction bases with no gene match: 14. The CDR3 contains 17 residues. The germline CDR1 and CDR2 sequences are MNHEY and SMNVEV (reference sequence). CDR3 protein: CASTKKATSVDSYEQYF. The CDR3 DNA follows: TGTGCCAGCACCAAAAAGGCGACTAGCGTTGACTCCTACGAGCAGTACTTC.

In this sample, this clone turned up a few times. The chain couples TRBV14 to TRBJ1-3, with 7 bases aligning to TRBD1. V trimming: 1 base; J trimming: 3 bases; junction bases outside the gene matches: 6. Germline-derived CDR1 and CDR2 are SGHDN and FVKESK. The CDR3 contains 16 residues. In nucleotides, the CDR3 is TGTGCCAGCAGCCAAGGGGGGACAGTCGGTGGAAACACCATATATTTT. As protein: CASSQGGTVGGNTIYF.